What follows are 28 T cell receptor beta chains derived from one specimen sequenced in a study of T cell responses to AZD1222 COVID-19 vaccine. The table came from immunoSEQ multiplex PCR; TCRdb's copy has only in-frame clones and leaves some out. The profile covers roughly 100,000 clones, with 90% appearing a single time and 1.3% taken by the ten largest. The starting material was peripheral blood, obtained on day 0 of AZD1222 vaccination. These receptors were obtained from an adult in good health.

The CDR3 DNA follows: TGTGCCAGCAGCTCCTACGAGCAGTACTTC. Protein sequence: CASSSYEQYF. V usage is TRBV5-8 and J usage is TRBJ2-7; D gene unclear. Trimming pared 3 bases from V and 2 bases from J, leaving 0 bases between. CDR1 SGHTS and CDR2 YDEGEE come from the germline V gene. The CDR3 has 10 residues.

J is TRBJ2-3 and V is TRBV5-5; possible D gene TRBD2, 6 bases. Germline assignment: CDR1 SGHKS and CDR2 YYEKEE (reference sequence). This CDR3 is built from 16 residues. V lost 7 bases, J lost 5 bases, and 23 bases lay in between. The CDR3 spells CASARLSSAGRDTQYF. CDR3 DNA: TGTGCCAGCGCCCGACTGTCGTCGGCGGGGAGAGATACGCAGTATTTT.

The chain combines TRBV18 with TRBJ1-2; unclear D gene. The CDR3 is 15 amino acids. Germline loops: CDR1 KGHSH, CDR2 LQKENI. V dropped 2 bases and J dropped 2 bases, with 12 bases sitting between them. CDR3 amino acids: CASSPEAGFNYGYTF. The CDR3 coding sequence is TGTGCCAGCTCACCAGAAGCGGGGTTCAACTATGGCTACACCTTC.

The rearrangement links TRBV11-1 to TRBJ1-1, with D unresolved. V lost 1 base to trimming and J lost 7 bases, with 7 bases between them. Looked up from germline, CDR1 is SGHAT and CDR2 is FQDESV (reference sequence). The CDR3 length is 12 residues. The chain's CDR3 is CASSLGTSEAFF. CDR3 nucleotides: TGTGCCAGCAGCTTAGGGACGAGTGAAGCTTTCTTT.

The chain joins TRBV5-6 to TRBJ2-1; TRBD2 agrees at 9 bases. Trimming at V came to 0 bases and at J to 5 bases, leaving 6 bases not matched to a gene. Germline V gene lookup returns CDR1 SGHDT and CDR2 YYEEEE. This CDR3 comprises 16 residues. In nucleotides, the CDR3 is TGTGCCAGCAGCTTGGGCCTAGCGGGGAATAACAATGAGCAGTTCTTC. Protein product: CASSLGLAGNNNEQFF.

The rearrangement uses TRBV9 and TRBJ2-3; 12 bases match TRBD2. Germline CDR1 and CDR2: SGDLS and YYNGEE. The CDR3 consists of 16 residues. Unmatched junction bases numbered 7, after V lost 2 bases and J lost 6 bases. In DNA form, the CDR3 reads TGTGCCAGCAGCGTTACTAGCGGGGGGCCGAGGGATACGCAGTATTTT. Amino acids: CASSVTSGGPRDTQYF.

The V call is TRBV30, the J call TRBJ1-1; TRBD1 might be the D (6 bases). Germline V gene sequence: CDR1 GTSNPN, CDR2 SVGIG (reference sequence). This CDR3 has 13 amino acids. Trimming removed 4 bases at V and 6 bases at J, with 15 bases between. CDR3 amino acids: CAWTTGQSPEAFF. The CDR3 region has the DNA TGTGCCTGGACGACAGGACAGTCTCCTGAAGCTTTCTTT.

CDR3 amino acids: CASSPIQAQYF. CDR3 DNA: TGTGCCAGCTCCCCAATACAAGCGCAGTATTTT. The chain recombines TRBV18 with TRBJ2-3; D uncertain. The germline gives CDR1 KGHSH, CDR2 LQKENI. V shed 6 bases and J shed 10 bases, with 11 bases lying between them. The CDR3 sequence is 11 residues long.

The chain carries TRBV9 and TRBJ2-1; 7 nucleotides match TRBD2. The CDR3 consists of 13 residues. The germline gives CDR1 SGDLS, CDR2 YYNGEE. Losses at the gene ends were 0 bases for V and 9 bases for J; bases not matched to a gene: 3. Here the CDR3 reads CASSVAPGGEQFF. The DNA for the CDR3 is TGTGCCAGCAGCGTAGCACCGGGGGGTGAGCAGTTCTTC. The complete variable domain, with remaining parts taken from reference TRBV9 and TRBJ2-1, reads DSGVTQTPKHLITATGQRVTLRCSPRSGDLSVYWYQQSLDQGLQFLIQYYNGEERAKGNILERFSAQQFPDLHSELNLSSLELGDSALYFCASSVAPGGEQFFGPGTRLTVL.

The table lists this clone with a count of one. The V and J genes are TRBV2 and TRBJ1-1; possibly TRBD1 for D (6 bases). Germline V gene sequence: CDR1 SNHLY, CDR2 FYNNEI. The CDR3 totals 13 residues. V lost 7 bases to trimming and J lost 3 bases, with 12 bases between them. CDR3 sequence reads: CASKGVIDTEAFF. CDR3 nucleotide sequence: TGTGCCAGCAAGGGGGTGATCGACACTGAAGCTTTCTTT.

The gene calls are TRBV13 and TRBJ1-1, with D possibly TRBD1 on 5 matching bases. The CDR3 is made up of 16 amino acids. V was pared by 3 bases and J by 3 bases, with 17 bases between. Germline V gene sequence: CDR1 PRHDT, CDR2 FYEKMQ (reference sequence). CDR3 nucleotide sequence: TGTGCCAGCAGCTTCATCAGGGATGCTTTTGACACTGAAGCTTTCTTT. This encodes CASSFIRDAFDTEAFF.

The rearrangement uses TRBV9 and TRBJ1-1; 7 bases are a match to TRBD1. V shed 3 bases and J 6 bases; nucleotides not matched to a gene: 5. The CDR3 has 13 amino acids. Germline CDR1 is SGDLS and CDR2 is YYNGEE. The CDR3 region has the DNA TGTGCCAGCAGCGCGAGGCAGGGGGCTGAAGCTTTCTTT. Translating gives CASSARQGAEAFF.

The sample holds a few counts of this clone. The chain employs TRBV7-9 and TRBJ1-3, with D unclear. The CDR3 is 13 amino acids. V lost 8 bases, J lost 2 bases, and 10 bases lay in between. Germline lookup yields CDR1 SEHNR and CDR2 FQNEAQ (reference sequence). CDR3 DNA: TGTGCCAGCGAGAAGAGCGCTGGAAACACCATATATTTT. It encodes CASEKSAGNTIYF.

The rearrangement links TRBV10-1 to TRBJ2-3, with D perhaps matching TRBD1 (6 bases). V shed 4 bases and J shed 4 bases, with 21 bases lying between them. Germline-derived CDR1 and CDR2 are WNHNN and SYGVQD (reference sequence). There are 17 residues in the CDR3. CDR3 sequence reads: CASSGWTRGTQADTQYF. As DNA, the CDR3 is TGCGCCAGCAGTGGTTGGACGAGAGGGACACAAGCAGATACGCAGTATTTT.

The chain couples TRBV28 to TRBJ1-1; 7 bases are a match to TRBD1. The germline CDR1 and CDR2 sequences are MDHEN and SYDVKM. CDR3 length equals 15 residues. The ends lost 3 bases at V and 5 bases at J; junction bases unmatched: 9. The CDR3 loop is CASSFFFRGSTEAFF. CDR3 coding DNA: TGTGCCAGCAGTTTCTTTTTCAGGGGGTCAACTGAAGCTTTCTTT.

V is TRBV18 and J is TRBJ2-5, with TRBD1 identical over 7 bases. CDR1 and CDR2 from the germline V gene are KGHSH and LQKENI. This CDR3 contains 16 residues. The ends lost 4 bases at V and 0 bases at J; junction bases unmatched: 8. The CDR3 is CASSLTPGTDQETQYF. CDR3 coding DNA: TGTGCCAGCTCACTCACTCCCGGGACAGACCAAGAGACCCAGTACTTC.

The J gene is TRBJ2-3, the V gene TRBV4-2, with D tentatively TRBD2 (5 bases). The CDR3 is 15 amino acids. Germline lookup yields CDR1 LGHNA and CDR2 YNFKEQ. Trimming stripped 0 bases from V and 2 bases from J, with 9 bases between. CDR3 in amino acids: CASSQDPADTDTQYF. In nucleotides, the CDR3 is TGTGCCAGCAGCCAAGATCCAGCGGACACAGATACGCAGTATTTT.

The chain employs TRBV5-3 and TRBJ1-3; 8 bases are shared with TRBD1. TRBV5-3 is annotated as an ORF whose role is uncertain. The CDR3 sequence is 15 residues long. V gave up 4 bases and J gave up 1 base; unmatched junction bases: 4. CDR3 nucleotide sequence: TGTGCCAGAAGCCCAGGGGGCAGTTCTGGAAACACCATATATTTT. Its protein is CARSPGGSSGNTIYF.

V is TRBV6-1 and J is TRBJ2-1, with 9 bases identical to TRBD1. Germline CDR1 and CDR2: MNHNS and SASEGT. The V and J ends lost 1 base and 8 bases, in that order; junction bases with no gene match: 6. The CDR3 runs to 15 residues. The CDR3 loop reads CASSEVTGGADEQFF. The CDR3 nucleotides are TGTGCCAGCAGTGAAGTTACAGGGGGCGCGGATGAGCAGTTCTTC.

The V and J genes are TRBV7-2 and TRBJ1-6; the D gene is possibly TRBD1 (5 bases). Germline CDR1 reads SGHTA; CDR2 reads FQGNSA. V lost 5 bases, J lost 8 bases, and 13 bases lay in between. The CDR3 spans 14 residues. In nucleotides, the CDR3 is TGTGCCAGCAGCGCCCGGGACCAATATTCACCCCTCCACTTT. This codes for CASSARDQYSPLHF.

This clone was detected only once. V and J are TRBV7-2 and TRBJ2-3, with D unresolved. CDR1 SGHTA and CDR2 FQGNSA come from the germline V gene. V gave up 6 bases and J gave up 0 bases, with 10 bases separating them. This CDR3 spans 14 amino acids. The CDR3 DNA is TGTGCCAGCAGTTGGCCGGCGAGCACAGATACGCAGTATTTT. Protein sequence: CASSWPASTDTQYF.

The chain couples TRBV10-3 to TRBJ1-3, with D possibly being TRBD1 (6 bases). V was clipped by 7 bases and J by 3 bases, with 10 bases between them. CDR1 and CDR2 (germline): ENHRY, SYGVKD. The CDR3 extends over 13 amino acids. CDR3 sequence: CAITGTFGNTIYF. Here the CDR3 DNA reads TGTGCCATCACTGGGACATTTGGAAACACCATATATTTT.

The genes are TRBV30 and TRBJ2-7; 9 nucleotides align to TRBD1. Trimming removed 4 bases from V and 5 bases from J; junction bases left unmatched: 6. CDR1 and CDR2 from the germline V gene are GTSNPN and SVGIG (reference sequence). The CDR3 sequence is 13 residues long. In DNA, the CDR3 is TGTGCCTGGAACCAGGACAGGGGCGACGAGCAGTACTTC. This translates into CAWNQDRGDEQYF.

This rearrangement joins TRBV19 to TRBJ1-3; the D gene is possibly TRBD1 (6 bases). V was clipped by 6 bases and J by 1 base, with 10 bases between them. This CDR3 spans 14 amino acids. The germline V gene encodes CDR1 LNHDA and CDR2 SQIVND (reference sequence). The CDR3 bases are TGTGCCAGTAGGGAAGGGGGTTCTGGAAACACCATATATTTT. Protein: CASREGGSGNTIYF.

CDR3 DNA: TGTGCCACCAGTGAATCCACTAGCGGGGGACCAGATACGCAGTATTTT. Translated, it gives CATSESTSGGPDTQYF. The chain has TRBV24-1 and TRBJ2-3; 11 positions agree with TRBD2. The V gene end was trimmed by 4 bases and the J gene end by 4 bases; junction bases not matched to a gene: 6. In germline, CDR1 is KGHDR, CDR2 SFDVKD. CDR3 length equals 16 residues.

This sequence joins TRBV5-5 and TRBJ1-1; D gene unclear. Deletions cut 2 bases from V and 5 bases from J, with 7 bases between. The CDR3 sequence is 12 residues long. Germline CDR1 and CDR2: SGHKS and YYEKEE (reference sequence). CDR3 loop: CASSFRRTEAFF. Here the CDR3 DNA reads TGTGCCAGCAGCTTCCGGAGGACTGAAGCTTTCTTT.

The chain couples TRBV5-1 to TRBJ2-3; D might be TRBD1 (5 bases). Between the trimmed V and J ends, which lost 4 bases and 2 bases, there was a span of 17 bases. The length of the CDR3 is 16 residues. Germline V gene sequence: CDR1 SGHRS, CDR2 YFSETQ. The chain's CDR3 is CASSAKGIPITDTQYF. The CDR3 DNA follows: TGCGCCAGCAGCGCGAAGGGGATTCCGATCACAGATACGCAGTATTTT.

CDR3 amino acids: CAIRQGGSPLHF. The DNA of the CDR3 is TGTGCCATTAGACAGGGCGGTTCACCCCTCCACTTT. The chain combines TRBV28 with TRBJ1-6, with 7 positions matching TRBD1. This CDR3 is built from 12 residues. Trimming removed 10 bases from V and 9 bases from J; junction bases left unmatched: 6. From germline, CDR1 is MDHEN and CDR2 SYDVKM.